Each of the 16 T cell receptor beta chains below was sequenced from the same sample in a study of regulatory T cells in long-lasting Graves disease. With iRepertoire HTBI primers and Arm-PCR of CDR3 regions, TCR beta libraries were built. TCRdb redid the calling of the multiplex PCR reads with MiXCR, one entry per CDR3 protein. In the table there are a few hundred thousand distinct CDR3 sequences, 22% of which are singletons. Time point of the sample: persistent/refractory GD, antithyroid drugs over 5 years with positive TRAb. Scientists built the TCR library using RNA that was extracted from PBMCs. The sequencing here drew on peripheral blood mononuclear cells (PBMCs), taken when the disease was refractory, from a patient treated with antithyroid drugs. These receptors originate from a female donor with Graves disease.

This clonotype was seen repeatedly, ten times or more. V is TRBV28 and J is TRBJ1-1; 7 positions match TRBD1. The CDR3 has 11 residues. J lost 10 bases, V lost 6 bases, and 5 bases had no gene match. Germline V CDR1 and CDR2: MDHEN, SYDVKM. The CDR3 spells CASRQTGVAFF. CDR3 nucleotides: TGTGCCAGCAGACAAACAGGGGTAGCTTTCTTT.

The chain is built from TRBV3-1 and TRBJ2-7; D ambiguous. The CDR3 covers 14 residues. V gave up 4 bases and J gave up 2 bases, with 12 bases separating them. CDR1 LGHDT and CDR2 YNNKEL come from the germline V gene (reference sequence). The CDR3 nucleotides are TGTGCCAGCAGCCCTACAGCGCTTGCCTACGAGCAGTACTTC. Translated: CASSPTALAYEQYF.

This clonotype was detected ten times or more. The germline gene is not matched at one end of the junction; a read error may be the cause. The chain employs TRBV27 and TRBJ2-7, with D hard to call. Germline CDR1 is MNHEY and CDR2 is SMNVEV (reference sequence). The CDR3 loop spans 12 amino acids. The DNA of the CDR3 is TGTGCCAGCAGTCCCAATCTCTACGTGCAGTACTTC. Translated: CASSPNLYVQYF.

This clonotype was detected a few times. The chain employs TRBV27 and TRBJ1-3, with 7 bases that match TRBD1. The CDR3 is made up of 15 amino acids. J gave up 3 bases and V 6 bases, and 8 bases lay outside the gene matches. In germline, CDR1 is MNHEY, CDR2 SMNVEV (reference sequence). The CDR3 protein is CASREDRANGNTIYF. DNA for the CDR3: TGTGCCAGCAGGGAAGACAGGGCAAATGGAAACACCATATATTTT.

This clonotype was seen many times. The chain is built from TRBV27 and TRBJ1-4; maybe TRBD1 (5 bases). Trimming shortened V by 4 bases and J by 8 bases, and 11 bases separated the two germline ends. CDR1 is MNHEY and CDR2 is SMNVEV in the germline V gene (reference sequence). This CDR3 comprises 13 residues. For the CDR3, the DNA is TGTGCCAGCAGTTACAGGTCTACGGAAAAACTGTTTTTT. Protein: CASSYRSTEKLFF.

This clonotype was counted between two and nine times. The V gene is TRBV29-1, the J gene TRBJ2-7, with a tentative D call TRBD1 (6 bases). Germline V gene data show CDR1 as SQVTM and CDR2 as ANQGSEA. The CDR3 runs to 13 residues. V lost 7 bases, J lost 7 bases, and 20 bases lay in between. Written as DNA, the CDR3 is TGCAGCGCCCGACAGGAACAAGCGAGGGAGCAGTACTTC. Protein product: CSARQEQAREQYF.

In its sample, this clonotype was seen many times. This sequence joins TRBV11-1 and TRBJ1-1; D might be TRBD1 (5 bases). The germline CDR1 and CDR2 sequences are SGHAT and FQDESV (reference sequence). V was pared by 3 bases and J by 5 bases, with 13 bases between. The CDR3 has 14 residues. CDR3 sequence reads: CASSLLEGRTEAFF. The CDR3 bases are TGTGCCAGCAGCTTGTTAGAGGGGAGGACTGAAGCTTTCTTT.

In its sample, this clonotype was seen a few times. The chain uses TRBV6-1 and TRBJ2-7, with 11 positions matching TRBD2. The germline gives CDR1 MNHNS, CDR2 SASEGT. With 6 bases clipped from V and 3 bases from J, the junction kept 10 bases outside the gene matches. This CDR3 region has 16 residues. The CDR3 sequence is CASRTPSLAGGYEQYF. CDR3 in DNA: TGTGCCAGCAGGACCCCGTCGCTAGCGGGAGGCTACGAGCAGTACTTC.

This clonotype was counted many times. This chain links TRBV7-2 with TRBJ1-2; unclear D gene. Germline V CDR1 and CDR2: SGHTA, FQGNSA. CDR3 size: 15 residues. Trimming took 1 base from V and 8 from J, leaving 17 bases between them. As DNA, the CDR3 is TGTGCCAGCAGCTTAGAGAGGCAGCGCGGTGGAGGCTACACCTTC. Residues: CASSLERQRGGGYTF.

The CDR3: CASSQEVSGHEQFF. CDR3 coding DNA: TGTGCCAGCAGCCAAGAGGTATCTGGACATGAGCAGTTCTTC. The gene calls are TRBV3-1 and TRBJ2-1; D remains ambiguous. Germline-derived CDR1 and CDR2 are LGHDT and YNNKEL (reference sequence). The CDR3 is made up of 14 amino acids. Trimming took 0 bases from V and 8 from J, leaving 11 bases between them.

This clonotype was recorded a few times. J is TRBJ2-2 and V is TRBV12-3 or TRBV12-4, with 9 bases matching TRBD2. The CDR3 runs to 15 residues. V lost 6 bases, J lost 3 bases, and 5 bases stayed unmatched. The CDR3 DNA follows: TGTGCCAGCAGCCCGCGGGAGGGCGACACCGGGGAGCTGTTTTTT. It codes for CASSPREGDTGELFF.

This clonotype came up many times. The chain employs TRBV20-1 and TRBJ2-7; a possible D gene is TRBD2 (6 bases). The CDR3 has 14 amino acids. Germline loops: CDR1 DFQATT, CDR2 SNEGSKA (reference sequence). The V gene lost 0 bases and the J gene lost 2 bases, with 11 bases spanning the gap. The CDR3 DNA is TGCAGTGCTAGAGATCTGCGGGGCACCTACGAGCAGTACTTC. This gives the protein CSARDLRGTYEQYF.

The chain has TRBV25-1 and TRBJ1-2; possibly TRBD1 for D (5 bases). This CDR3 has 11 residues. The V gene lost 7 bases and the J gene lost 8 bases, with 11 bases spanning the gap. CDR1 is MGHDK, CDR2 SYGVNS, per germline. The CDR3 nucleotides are TGTGCCAGCACCCTCGGGGACGGCTACACCTTC. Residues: CASTLGDGYTF.

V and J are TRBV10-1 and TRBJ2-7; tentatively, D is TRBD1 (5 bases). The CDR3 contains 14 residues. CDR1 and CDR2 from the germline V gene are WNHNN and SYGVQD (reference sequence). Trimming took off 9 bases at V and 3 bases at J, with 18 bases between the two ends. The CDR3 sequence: CARKRGYLGYEQYF. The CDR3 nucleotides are TGCGCCAGGAAAAGGGGATACTTGGGCTACGAGCAGTACTTC.

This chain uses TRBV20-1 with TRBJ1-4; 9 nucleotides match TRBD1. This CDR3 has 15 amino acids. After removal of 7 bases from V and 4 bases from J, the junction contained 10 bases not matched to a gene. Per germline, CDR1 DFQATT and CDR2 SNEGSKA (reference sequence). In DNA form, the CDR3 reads TGCAGTGTTCCCACCCGGACAGGGGTTAATGAAAAACTGTTTTTT. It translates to CSVPTRTGVNEKLFF.

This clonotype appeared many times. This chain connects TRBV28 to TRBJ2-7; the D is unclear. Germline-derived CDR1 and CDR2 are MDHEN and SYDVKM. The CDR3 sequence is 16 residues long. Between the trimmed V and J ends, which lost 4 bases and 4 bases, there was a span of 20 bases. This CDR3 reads CASSSERSPMMYEQYF. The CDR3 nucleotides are TGTGCCAGCAGTTCGGAACGGAGCCCCATGATGTACGAGCAGTACTTC. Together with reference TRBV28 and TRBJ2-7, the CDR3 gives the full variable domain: DVKVTQSSRYLVKRTGEKVFLECVQDMDHENMFWYRQDPGLGLRLIYFSYDVKMKEKGDIPEGYSVSREKKERFSLILESASTNQTSMYLCASSSERSPMMYEQYFGPGTRLTVT.